The rows below give T cell receptor beta chains drawn from one sample of a study of monozygotic twins with inflammatory bowel disease. TCRdb reanalyzed the 5' RACE reads and collapses them to one entry per CDR3 protein, without DNA. This table holds more than 300,000 distinct CDR3 sequences. The material sequenced was blood. These TCRs come from a human donor with ulcerative colitis or Crohn's disease, or a healthy co-twin of an affected twin (not recorded which). CDR3s include the opening cysteine and the closing phenylalanine or tryptophan.

j_call | v_call | cdr3_aa
TRBJ1-5 | TRBV15 | CATGEGNQPQHF
TRBJ2-5 | TRBV11-2 | CASSWIGRETQYF
TRBJ2-1 | TRBV5-1 | CASSLAASPNEQFF
TRBJ2-5 | TRBV4-2 | CASSQNSGGVETQYF
TRBJ2-6 | TRBV12-3/TRBV12-4 | CASSSGTGGSGANVLTF
TRBJ1-6 | TRBV5-6 | CASSPTGAYNSPLHF
TRBJ1-4 | TRBV7-9 | CASSLALGRTNEKLFF
TRBJ2-5 | TRBV18 | CASSRHGTGRLEETQYF
TRBJ2-1 | TRBV12-3/TRBV12-4 | CASSLAGPEQFF
TRBJ2-5 | TRBV24-1 | CATSRRGGLGETQYF
TRBJ2-7 | TRBV10-3 | CAISDMGSSYEQYF
TRBJ2-2 | TRBV6-2/TRBV6-3 | CASMGQGMAGELFF
TRBJ2-7 | TRBV6-2/TRBV6-3 | CASSYWQSYEQYF
TRBJ1-1 | TRBV30 | CAWSPGYGDTEAFF
TRBJ2-1 | TRBV7-3 | CASSPRLASEQFF
TRBJ2-2 | TRBV20-1 | CSASHPDRGFGELFF
TRBJ2-3 | TRBV7-3 | CASSTRAGGPIAQYF
TRBJ2-6 | TRBV4-1 | CASSQTTAGSGANVLTF
TRBJ2-2 | TRBV15 | CATSSPVHTGELFF
TRBJ1-2 | TRBV19 | CASSPERNYGYTF
TRBJ2-5 | TRBV27 | CATGTLETQYF
TRBJ2-2 | TRBV11-3 | CASSLDSDAGELFF
TRBJ1-4 | TRBV5-1 | CASSPGVVETNEKLFF
TRBJ2-1 | TRBV5-1 | CASSLTSGGGEQFF
TRBJ2-7 | TRBV12-3/TRBV12-4 | CASSRGYEQYF
TRBJ2-2 | TRBV11-2 | CASSLVTVGGELFF
TRBJ1-5 | TRBV19 | CASSPTGTGNNQPQHF